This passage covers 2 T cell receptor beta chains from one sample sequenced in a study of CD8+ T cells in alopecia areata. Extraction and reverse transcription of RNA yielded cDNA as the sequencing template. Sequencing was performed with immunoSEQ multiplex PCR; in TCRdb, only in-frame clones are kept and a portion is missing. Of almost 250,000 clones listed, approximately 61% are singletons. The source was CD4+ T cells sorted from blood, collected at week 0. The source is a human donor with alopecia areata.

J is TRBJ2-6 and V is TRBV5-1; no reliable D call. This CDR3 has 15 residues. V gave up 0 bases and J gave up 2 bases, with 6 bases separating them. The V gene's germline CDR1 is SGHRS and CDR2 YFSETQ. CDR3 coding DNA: TGCGCCAGCAGCTTGGGAGTAACTGGGGCCAACGTCCTGACTTTC. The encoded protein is CASSLGVTGANVLTF.

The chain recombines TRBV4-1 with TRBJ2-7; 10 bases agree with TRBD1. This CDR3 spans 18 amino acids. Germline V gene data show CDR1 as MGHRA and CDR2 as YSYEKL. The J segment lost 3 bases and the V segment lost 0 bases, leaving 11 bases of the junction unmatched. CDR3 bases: TGCGCCAGCAGCCAAGAAATCCCCAGGGACAGGGGAGGCTACGAGCAGTACTTC. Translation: CASSQEIPRDRGGYEQYF.